Listed below are T cell receptor beta chains from one sample, sequenced in a study of neoadjuvant anti-PD-1 for oral cavity cancer. TCRdb's table, derived via immunoSEQ multiplex PCR, lists solely in-frame clones and lacks some. Of over 12,000 clones detected, about 70% appear once; the ten largest clones hold about 2.8%. The source was PBMCs, collected before nivolumab (anti-PD-1) treatment. The receptors stem from a person aged 35 to 85 with oral cavity squamous cell carcinoma. Both conserved end residues are part of each CDR3. The D gene is left open where the match is weak. Some rows have no size entry. The others give once, few or many, or a class for an expanded clone.

v_gene	d_gene	abundance	j_gene	CDR3nt	CDR3aa
TRBV5-4	.	.	TRBJ1-3	TGTGCCAGCAGCTATTTCGGGGGAAACACCATATATTTT	CASSYFGGNTIYF
TRBV11-2	TRBD1	.	TRBJ2-7	TGTGCCAGCAGCTGGTACCCAGGACAGGCCTTCTACGAGCAGTACTTC	CASSWYPGQAFYEQYF
TRBV6-6	.	.	TRBJ1-5	TGTGCCAGCAGCACATTTGGGATTGCGGGAAATCAGCCCCAGCATTTT	CASSTFGIAGNQPQHF
TRBV6-1	.	.	TRBJ2-5	TGTGCCAGCAGTTTACTCAGAGAGACCCAGTACTTC	CASSLLRETQYF
TRBV10-3	TRBD1	few	TRBJ1-1	TGTGCCATGGGGACAGGGAGGGAAACTGAAGCTTTCTTT	CAMGTGRETEAFF
TRBV30	.	.	TRBJ2-1	TGTGCCTGGAGTCTACTGGTGGGCAATGAGCAGTTCTTC	CAWSLLVGNEQFF
TRBV20-1	.	.	TRBJ1-1	TGCAGTGCTAAGTTGAACACTGAAGCTTTCTTT	CSAKLNTEAFF
TRBV9	TRBD1	.	TRBJ2-7	TGTGCCAGCAGCGCAGGGACAGGCTTCTCCTACGAGCAGTACTTC	CASSAGTGFSYEQYF
TRBV2	.	.	TRBJ2-1	TGTGCCAGCGCCTCGCTCCGGGGGTCCTACAATGAGCAGTTCTTC	CASASLRGSYNEQFF
TRBV19	.	few	TRBJ1-5	TGTGCCAGTAGTATAGTAGGGTTCACTCAGCCCCAGCATTTT	CASSIVGFTQPQHF
TRBV18	.	few	TRBJ2-7	TGTGCCAGCACACGGCGACAGGAGGGTTCGTACGAGCAGTACTTC	CASTRRQEGSYEQYF
TRBV5-1	.	.	TRBJ1-6	TGCGCCAGCAGCTTGGAAGGGGCGGGGGGATCACCCCTCCACTTT	CASSLEGAGGSPLHF
TRBV4-1	.	.	TRBJ1-5	TGCGCCAGCAGCCGATTTTTGGCCGCGCTAAATCAGCCCCAGCATTTT	CASSRFLAALNQPQHF
TRBV4-1	.	.	TRBJ1-3	TGCGCCAGCAGCCCCTCGGAGATCTCTGGAAACACCATATATTTT	CASSPSEISGNTIYF
TRBV5-4	TRBD1	.	TRBJ2-5	TGTGCCAGCAGCTTGGGGGGACAGGGTAAGATAGAGACCCAGTACTTC	CASSLGGQGKIETQYF
TRBV2	TRBD1	.	TRBJ1-2	TGTGCCAGCCAGGGGGGAGAGATCCCTGGCTACACCTTC	CASQGGEIPGYTF
TRBV5-4	TRBD1	.	TRBJ2-7	TGTGCCAGCAGCTTGTTAGGGGGCCCGATCTACGAGCAGTACTTC	CASSLLGGPIYEQYF
TRBV19	TRBD1	.	TRBJ2-1	TGTGCCAGTAGCCCGATTCGGACAGGGCGGGGCGATGAGCAGTTCTTC	CASSPIRTGRGDEQFF
TRBV7-9	.	.	TRBJ2-1	TGTGCCAGCAGCTTAGCGGCAGGGGGGAATGAGCAGTTCTTC	CASSLAAGGNEQFF
TRBV2	TRBD1	.	TRBJ1-5	TGTGCCAGCAGTTGGACAGGGCGCAATCAGCCCCAGCATTTT	CASSWTGRNQPQHF
TRBV4-1	TRBD1	.	TRBJ1-2	TGCGCCAGCAGCCAACCCTCACAGGGGGGGGACGGCTACACCTTC	CASSQPSQGGDGYTF
TRBV10-3	TRBD1	.	TRBJ2-7	TGTGCCATCAGGACCCCGCCGGGACAGGATGCCGAGCAGTACTTC	CAIRTPPGQDAEQYF
TRBV6-5	TRBD2	.	TRBJ2-2	TGTGCCAGCAGTTACTCGGTAGCGGGAGGCGGGGAGCTGTTTTTT	CASSYSVAGGGELFF
TRBV6-1	TRBD2	.	TRBJ2-7	TGTGCCAGCATTTCCGGGACTAGTAACAGCTACGAGCAGTACTTC	CASISGTSNSYEQYF
TRBV30	.	medium-sized	TRBJ1-6	TGTGCCTGGATCGCACAGGGATATCGTTGTTCACCCCTCCACTTT	CAWIAQGYRCSPLHF
TRBV6-1	TRBD1	.	TRBJ2-7	TGTGCCAGCAGTGAATATATATGGGACAGATCCGAGCAGTACTTC	CASSEYIWDRSEQYF
TRBV6-4	TRBD1	.	TRBJ2-2	TGTGCCAGCCGTGACAGGGCTCCCACCGGGGAGCTGTTTTTT	CASRDRAPTGELFF
TRBV2	TRBD2	.	TRBJ2-2	TGTGCCAGCAGTGTGCTAGCGGGTGCCGGGGAGCTGTTTTTT	CASSVLAGAGELFF
TRBV5-1	TRBD2	.	TRBJ2-1	TGCGCCAGCAGCCGAACGACCCCGGGACTAGCGAGAAGCTCCTACAATGAGCAGTTCTTC	CASSRTTPGLARSSYNEQFF
TRBV5-4	TRBD2	once	TRBJ2-2	TGTGCCAGCAGCACGGGACTAGCGCACACCGGGGAGCTGTTTTTT	CASSTGLAHTGELFF
TRBV27	.	.	TRBJ1-5	TGTGCCAGCAGTTCACGACGGGAGGGAAGGCAGCCCCAGCATTTT	CASSSRREGRQPQHF
TRBV30	.	.	TRBJ1-2	TGTGCCTGGAGTGCCGGGGGCGATGGCTACACCTTC	CAWSAGGDGYTF
TRBV9	TRBD2	.	TRBJ2-1	TGTGCCAGCAGCGGAGGACTAGCGGGAGATGAGCAGTTCTTC	CASSGGLAGDEQFF
TRBV5-1	.	.	TRBJ2-5	TGCGCCAGCAGCGCGCCACAGGGAACCCAAGAGACCCAGTACTTC	CASSAPQGTQETQYF
TRBV11-3	.	.	TRBJ2-2	TGTGCCAGCAGTTTAAGGCGTTTTGGGCAGTTAGGTATCACCGGGGAGCTGTTTTTT	CASSLRRFGQLGITGELFF
TRBV28	.	few	TRBJ1-3	TGTGCCAGTAACGCGAGGGTTTTTGGAAACACCATATATTTT	CASNARVFGNTIYF
TRBV30	TRBD2	.	TRBJ2-3	TGTGCCTGGACCTTAGCGGGGGGGCGGACAGATACGCAGTATTTT	CAWTLAGGRTDTQYF
TRBV30	.	.	TRBJ1-1	TGTGCCTGGAGTGTACAACAGGAGACTGAAGCTTTCTTT	CAWSVQQETEAFF
TRBV27	.	.	TRBJ1-2	TGTGCCAGCAGTTCCGTGAAGGGTCAGGTCTATGGCTACACCTTC	CASSSVKGQVYGYTF
TRBV6-1	.	.	TRBJ1-1	TGTGCCAGCACCCCGGGGGACAAATTAAAAGCTTTCTTT	CASTPGDKLKAFF
TRBV7-9	.	few	TRBJ1-2	TGTGCCAGCAGCTTAGTATGGGAGGAAGGCTACACCTTC	CASSLVWEEGYTF
TRBV19	.	once	TRBJ2-3	TGTGCCAGTAGTATAGGAGGGACTAGCACAGATACGCAGTATTTT	CASSIGGTSTDTQYF
TRBV28	.	.	TRBJ2-7	TGTGCCAGCAGTTTTCCCAGCTATAGCGAGCAGTACTTC	CASSFPSYSEQYF
TRBV7-2	TRBD1	.	TRBJ2-7	TGTGCCAGCGAAAGACAGGGGCTCCCTTACGAGCAGTACTTC	CASERQGLPYEQYF
TRBV25-1	.	.	TRBJ2-1	TGTGCCAGCAATGCCGGGAATGAGCAGTTCTTC	CASNAGNEQFF
TRBV29-1	.	few	TRBJ1-1	TGCAGCGTTGGGGGGCAGTTTGAAGCTTTCTTT	CSVGGQFEAFF
TRBV27	.	.	TRBJ2-1	TGTGCCAGCAGTTCTCCAACCTCGGTCAATGAGCAGTTCTTC	CASSSPTSVNEQFF
TRBV7-3	.	.	TRBJ2-2	TGTGCCAGCAGCTCAGGTGGAGCGGCTAACACCGGGGAGCTGTTTTTT	CASSSGGAANTGELFF
TRBV9	TRBD1	few	TRBJ1-4	TGTGCCAGCAGCGCCGGACAGGGTGTTAGGACTAATGAAAAACTGTTTTTT	CASSAGQGVRTNEKLFF
TRBV6-1	.	.	TRBJ2-7	TGTGCCAGCAGGGTTCCCCGCGGGGACTACGAGCAGTACTTC	CASRVPRGDYEQYF
TRBV11-2	.	.	TRBJ2-7	TGTGCCAGCAGATTTGCCGGTCGGGGCGGCGAGCAGTACTTC	CASRFAGRGGEQYF
TRBV6-6	TRBD2	.	TRBJ2-1	TGTGCCACCCGAATGGGACTAGCGGGGGCCTATGAGCAGTTCTTC	CATRMGLAGAYEQFF